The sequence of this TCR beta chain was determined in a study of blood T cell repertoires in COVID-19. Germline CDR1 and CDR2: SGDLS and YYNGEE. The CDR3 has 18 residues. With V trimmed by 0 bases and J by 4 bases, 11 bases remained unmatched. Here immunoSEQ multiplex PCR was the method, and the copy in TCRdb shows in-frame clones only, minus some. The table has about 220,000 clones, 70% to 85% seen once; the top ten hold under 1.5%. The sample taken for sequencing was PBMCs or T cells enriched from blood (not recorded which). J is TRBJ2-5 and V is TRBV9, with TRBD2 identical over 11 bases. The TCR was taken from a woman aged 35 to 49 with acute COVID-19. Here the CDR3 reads CASSVGLAGGWTSETQYF. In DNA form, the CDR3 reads TGTGCCAGCAGCGTAGGTCTAGCGGGGGGTTGGACATCAGAGACCCAGTACTTC.